This T cell receptor beta chain was recorded in a study of a mutant IDH1 vaccine in newly diagnosed glioma. Study context: Vaccines were first given 4-6 weeks after radiotherapy alone, or with temozolomide cycles.

This clone appeared once. The antigen is undetermined. Trimming at V came to 5 bases and at J to 4 bases, leaving 6 bases not matched to a gene. The CDR3 is 15 residues long. The germline CDR1 and CDR2 sequences are MNHNY and SVGAGI (reference sequence). Study-wide points: Pseudoprogression appeared unlinked to shifts in leading peripheral T cell clonotypes.

Specified time point: week 35, safety follow-up. With topical imiquimod, each dose of the vaccine consisted of 300 ug of mutant IDH1 20-mer peptide. Produced via immunoSEQ multiplex PCR; TCRdb's table is partial and in-frame only. Of 50,000 to 70,000 clones in the sample, roughly four fifths were seen once. The sequencing here drew on PBMCs, taken from a glioma patient whose treatment included an IDH1 peptide vaccine. The sequence was collected from a man aged 45-60 years with glioma. This chain links TRBV6-6 with TRBJ2-3, with 10 bases identical to TRBD1. The CDR3 DNA reads as TGTGCCAGCAGTACCGGGACAGGGGAAGCAGATACGCAGTATTTT. It codes for CASSTGTGEADTQYF.